The T cell receptor beta chain under discussion was sequenced for a study of radiation and T cells in renal cell carcinoma. Time point indicated: blood 4 weeks post-SBRT, at nephrectomy. As for treatment: 15 Gy SBRT to primary tumor, nephrectomy 4 weeks later. Using immunoSEQ multiplex PCR, the repertoire was profiled, and TCRdb retains in-frame clones only, with some absent. The table includes some 150,000 clones, 86% detected once. Study observations and caveats: Baseline intratumoral clonotype presence is unknown without pretreatment biopsies.

With respect to this clone: Antigen: not known.

CDR3 length equals 14 residues. Germline V CDR1 and CDR2: SGHKS, YYEKEE (reference sequence). V lost 2 bases, J lost 2 bases, and 8 bases lay in between. The chain combines TRBV5-5 with TRBJ1-5; D gene unclear. Sequencing used blood, obtained from a patient whose treatment included radiotherapy and nephrectomy. The TCR sequence derives from a woman in her 50s with renal cell carcinoma. For the CDR3, the DNA is TGTGCCAGCAGCTTCAATAGGGGCAATCAGCCCCAGCATTTT. Protein product: CASSFNRGNQPQHF.